The 18 T cell receptor beta chains presented below share a single source sample, sequenced in a study of blood T cell repertoires in COVID-19. Clones were sequenced by immunoSEQ multiplex PCR, and TCRdb holds only the in-frame ones, with some missing. The data hold approximately 150,000 clones, with 87% observed a single time. Sequenced input: peripheral blood. All receptors come from a human donor in a cohort sampled during active COVID-19.

The chain links TRBV5-1 to TRBJ2-3; possible D gene TRBD1, 5 bases. CDR1 is SGHRS, CDR2 YFSETQ, per germline. The CDR3 sequence is 16 residues long. Trimming cost V 4 bases and J 4 bases, with 19 bases left between them. The CDR3 DNA is TGCGCCAGCAGCCACCGGAAAGCGACAGACTCAGATACGCAGTATTTT. This translates into CASSHRKATDSDTQYF.

This chain joins TRBV4-1 and TRBJ2-7; D is possibly TRBD2 (5 bases). This CDR3 has 14 amino acids. V was cut by 8 bases and J by 3 bases, with 17 bases left in between. Germline-derived CDR1 and CDR2 are MGHRA and YSYEKL. This chain's CDR3 is CASSPAVALYEQYF. CDR3 in DNA: TGCGCCAGCTCACCAGCGGTGGCGCTCTACGAGCAGTACTTC.

On this clone itself: A read error is likely, as this CDR3 ends without the conserved phenylalanine or tryptophan. Because the CDR3's place on the DNA is in doubt, the DNA is left out and the CDR3 is given as listed by TCRdb. The chain has TRBV5-1 and TRBJ2-2; TRBD1, the D gene given by the table, was not confirmed from the DNA. Germline lookup yields CDR1 SGHRS and CDR2 YFSETQ. The CDR3 is made up of 9 amino acids, end residues included. The CDR3 loop reads CASSPGGQG.

The genes are TRBV5-1 and TRBJ2-7; 8 nucleotides match TRBD1. The CDR3 loop spans 18 amino acids. V shed 0 bases and J 3 bases; nucleotides not matched to a gene: 14. Germline V lookup: CDR1 SGHRS, CDR2 YFSETQ. The CDR3 here is CASSLGPPRDRSHYEQYF. The CDR3, as DNA: TGCGCCAGCAGCTTGGGGCCCCCCCGGGACAGGAGCCACTACGAGCAGTACTTC.

This chain joins TRBV18 and TRBJ1-4; 9 nucleotides align to TRBD1. Per germline, CDR1 KGHSH and CDR2 LQKENI. With 4 bases clipped from V and 6 bases from J, the junction kept 6 bases outside the gene matches. The CDR3 runs 15 residues. The CDR3 DNA follows: TGTGCCAGCTCACGCGGACAGGGGAGCCATGAAAAACTGTTTTTT. The encoded protein is CASSRGQGSHEKLFF.

The chain couples TRBV11-3 to TRBJ1-2; D is ambiguous. CDR1 is SGHNT and CDR2 is YENEEA in the germline V gene. V lost 0 bases and J 8 bases, leaving 13 bases between the germline ends. The CDR3 consists of 14 residues. The CDR3 DNA reads as TGTGCCAGCAGCTTAGATCGGATAGGAGGAGGCTACACCTTC. Its translation is CASSLDRIGGGYTF.

The chain combines TRBV11-2 with TRBJ2-5; no clear D. CDR3 length: 16 amino acids. Looked up from germline, CDR1 is SGHAT and CDR2 is FQNNGV. Trimming cost V 2 bases and J 1 base, with 14 bases left between them. The CDR3 DNA follows: TGTGCCAGCAGCTTAAAGTTCGACAATACCCAAGAGACCCAGTACTTC. Amino acids: CASSLKFDNTQETQYF.

The V and J genes are TRBV5-1 and TRBJ2-3; D possibly corresponds to TRBD1 (6 bases). CDR1 SGHRS and CDR2 YFSETQ come from the germline V gene. V lost 4 bases and J lost 7, with 16 bases in between. This CDR3 has 14 residues. CDR3 DNA sequence: TGCGCCAGCAGCAGCAGGGACAAGACCTATACGCAGTATTTT. Translation gives CASSSRDKTYTQYF.

This sequence joins TRBV19 and TRBJ1-3, with unresolved D. There are 13 residues in the CDR3. CDR1 LNHDA and CDR2 SQIVND come from the germline V gene (reference sequence). The V end lost 3 bases, the J end lost 2 bases, and 5 bases lay between the germline ends. The CDR3 coding sequence is TGTGCCAGTAGTATCGACACTGGAAACACCATATATTTT. Residues: CASSIDTGNTIYF.

The chain uses TRBV25-1 and TRBJ1-6; 7 positions match TRBD1. The V gene end was trimmed by 3 bases and the J gene end by 10 bases; junction bases not matched to a gene: 6. The V gene's germline CDR1 is MGHDK and CDR2 SYGVNS. The CDR3 is made up of 14 amino acids. In DNA, the CDR3 is TGTGCCAGCAGTGACAGGGGGAGGAACTCACCCCTCCACTTT. Amino acid sequence: CASSDRGRNSPLHF.

This sequence joins TRBV30 and TRBJ2-2; 12 bases fit TRBD1. This CDR3 comprises 18 residues. Unmatched junction bases numbered 8, after V lost 3 bases and J lost 0 bases. The V gene's germline CDR1 is GTSNPN and CDR2 SVGIG (reference sequence). The CDR3 region has the DNA TGTGCCTGGAGCCGGGACAGGGGGCGTTCCGCGAACACCGGGGAGCTGTTTTTT. Translated: CAWSRDRGRSANTGELFF.

The genes are TRBV7-8 and TRBJ2-7; D unclear. The CDR3 loop spans 14 amino acids. Germline CDR1 and CDR2: SGHVS and FQNEAQ. The V end was cut by 1 base, the J end by 4 bases, with 11 bases between. The CDR3 protein is CASSLVVSGYEQYF. The CDR3 bases are TGTGCCAGCAGCTTAGTCGTTTCGGGTTACGAGCAGTACTTC.

J is TRBJ1-3 and V is TRBV29-1; TRBD1 is a possible D gene (5 bases). This CDR3 region has 15 residues. Germline CDR1 is SQVTM and CDR2 is ANQGSEA. V was trimmed by 5 bases and J by 0 bases, leaving 14 bases between them. CDR3 protein: CSVTTEPISGNTIYF. Here the CDR3 DNA reads TGCAGCGTTACGACAGAGCCTATCTCTGGAAACACCATATATTTT.

The chain uses TRBV6-4 and TRBJ2-1, with 11 bases fitting TRBD2. Germline V gives CDR1 MRHNA, CDR2 SNTAGT. With V trimmed by 3 bases and J by 9 bases, 1 base remained unmatched. This CDR3 has 13 residues. The CDR3 region has the DNA TGTGCCAGCAGTGATCTAGCGGGGGGTGAGCAGTTCTTC. This sequence encodes CASSDLAGGEQFF.

This clone was seen a single time. The chain employs TRBV5-1 and TRBJ2-2, with TRBD1 matching over 8 bases. The germline CDR1 and CDR2 sequences are SGHRS and YFSETQ. The CDR3 length is 14 residues. The J segment lost 4 bases and the V segment lost 5 bases, leaving 4 bases of the junction unmatched. As DNA, the CDR3 is TGCGCCAGCAGTCAGGGGGCGCCCACCGGGGAGCTGTTTTTT. Its translation: CASSQGAPTGELFF.

V gene TRBV3-1 (or the pseudogene TRBV3-2) combines with J gene TRBJ1-6; D might be TRBD1 (5 bases). Germline-derived CDR1 and CDR2 are LGHDT and YNNKEL (reference sequence). The CDR3 has 17 residues. The V end was cut by 4 bases, the J end by 0 bases, with 13 bases between. CDR3 coding DNA: TGTGCCAGCAGCCTCCGACAGACGAGCTCCTATAATTCACCCCTCCACTTT. Translated, it gives CASSLRQTSSYNSPLHF.

Here the CDR3 DNA reads TGTGCCAGCAGCAAAGGGAGGGGACCGACCACTGAAGCTTTCTTT. Protein sequence: CASSKGRGPTTEAFF. The rearrangement links TRBV21-1 to TRBJ1-1. TRBV21-1 is an annotated pseudogene. CDR3 length: 15 amino acids.

The count of this clone is one. The chain links TRBV28 to TRBJ2-5, with a weak D call TRBD2 (6 bases). The germline V gene encodes CDR1 MDHEN and CDR2 SYDVKM. The CDR3 is 15 amino acids. The germline V and J ends were trimmed by 7 bases and 5 bases, with 20 bases remaining between them. CDR3 DNA: TGTGCCAGCACACTAGGGCGGGAAAGTTGGGAGACCCAGTACTTC. Protein product: CASTLGRESWETQYF. Based on the CDR3 plus reference TRBV28 and TRBJ2-5, the full variable domain is DVKVTQSSRYLVKRTGEKVFLECVQDMDHENMFWYRQDPGLGLRLIYFSYDVKMKEKGDIPEGYSVSREKKERFSLILESASTNQTSMYLCASTLGRESWETQYFGPGTRLLVL.